Below, 18 T cell receptor beta chains from the same sample are listed, as sequenced in a study of tumor-infiltrating lymphocytes in primary liver carcinoma. Germline DNA was extracted too, while blood RNA derived from unsorted whole blood. A constant-region primer served to make TCR beta cDNA from roughly 500 ng total RNA. Libraries for TCR beta were built through three nested multiplex PCR rounds, which together made up a slightly modified ARM-PCR procedure. A C-beta reverse primer was combined with TRBV1-TRBV30 forward primers in the first two PCR rounds, and each round had roughly 9 cycles. MiXCR, run by TCRdb on the multiplex PCR reads, gives a single entry per CDR3 protein. The sample yields 180,000 or so distinct CDR3 sequences, 60% seen once. Sequencing was done on a sample of peripheral blood. Source of these receptors: a man aged 40-49 years with primary liver carcinoma and hepatitis B virus infection.

As concerns this clonotype: One end of the junction varies from germline; a read error may be responsible. This chain connects TRBV11-2 to TRBJ1-2; 7 bases are shared with TRBD1. This CDR3 has 15 residues. The V gene's germline CDR1 is SGHAT and CDR2 FQNNGV. The DNA for the CDR3 is TGTGCCAGCAGCTACAACAGGGGCCAAGGGTATGTCTACACCTTC. Its protein is CASSYNRGQGYVYTF. Supplemented by reference TRBV11-2 and TRBJ1-2, the full variable domain reads EAGVAQSPRYKIIEKRQSVAFWCNPISGHATLYWYQQILGQGPKLLIQFQNNGVVDDSQLPKDRFSAERLKGVDSTLKIQPAKLEDSAVYLCASSYNRGQGYVYTFGSGTRLTVV.

This clonotype was seen only a few times. The chain links TRBV29-1 to TRBJ2-5, with a possible D match to TRBD2 (5 bases). Germline CDR1 and CDR2: SQVTM and ANQGSEA. The CDR3 length is 12 residues. The CDR3 DNA reads as TGCGCAACGGACTCGCTACAAGAGACCCAGTACTTC. This encodes CATDSLQETQYF.

This clonotype was seen repeatedly, ten times or more. The chain carries TRBV11-2 and TRBJ2-7; 7 nucleotides align to TRBD1. Germline lookup yields CDR1 SGHAT and CDR2 FQNNGV. J was trimmed by 6 bases and V by 5 bases; bases with no gene match: 4. This CDR3 has 12 amino acids. The DNA of the CDR3 is TGTGCCAGCAGCATCGACAGGGCCGAGCAGTACTTC. This gives the protein CASSIDRAEQYF. The full variable domain, completed using reference TRBV11-2 and TRBJ2-7, is EAGVAQSPRYKIIEKRQSVAFWCNPISGHATLYWYQQILGQGPKLLIQFQNNGVVDDSQLPKDRFSAERLKGVDSTLKIQPAKLEDSAVYLCASSIDRAEQYFGPGTRLTVT.

The V and J genes are TRBV6-5 and TRBJ2-1; 7 bases are shared with TRBD2. Per the germline V gene, CDR1 is MNHEY and CDR2 is SVGAGI. With 8 bases clipped from V and 5 bases from J, the junction kept 12 bases outside the gene matches. The CDR3 has 15 amino acids. The CDR3 loop is CASSSPAGVNNEQFF. CDR3 DNA: TGTGCCAGCTCCTCCCCCGCGGGAGTCAACAATGAGCAGTTCTTC.

A remark on this clonotype: This clone may be a read error of a much larger clone one base away. The rearrangement joins TRBV4-1 to TRBJ2-7, with D hard to call. Trimming left V 1 base short and J 5 bases short, with 12 bases between. Germline values: CDR1 MGHRA, CDR2 YSYEKL. This CDR3 contains 14 residues. CDR3 bases: TGCGCCAGCAGCCAAGTTTGGAATAGGGACGAGCAGTACTTC. As protein: CASSQVWNRDEQYF.

The genes are TRBV5-1 and TRBJ1-5; perhaps TRBD1 as D (6 bases). The V gene lost 2 bases and the J gene lost 2 bases, with 11 bases spanning the gap. Germline CDR1 SGHRS, CDR2 YFSETQ. The CDR3 has 15 amino acids. The CDR3 DNA is TGCGCCAGCAGCTTATCAGGGGAGCGCAATCAGCCCCAGCATTTT. It encodes CASSLSGERNQPQHF.

The J gene is TRBJ1-2, the V gene TRBV10-2; TRBD1 matches 7 bases. The germline CDR1 and CDR2 sequences are WSHSY and SAAADI. V lost 3 bases and J lost 2; bases outside the gene matches: 3. The CDR3 length is 14 residues. This CDR3 reads CASSDSQGNYGYTF. The CDR3 DNA is TGCGCCAGCAGTGACTCACAGGGGAACTATGGCTACACCTTC.

The chain links TRBV5-1 to TRBJ2-1; D is unclear. Germline V gene data show CDR1 as SGHRS and CDR2 as YFSETQ. This CDR3 has 14 amino acids. The V gene lost 2 bases and the J gene lost 7 bases, with 13 bases spanning the gap. The CDR3 DNA sequence: TGCGCCAGCAGCTTCGCGACATCTTCGAATGAGCAGTTCTTC. Translating it yields CASSFATSSNEQFF.

Regarding this clonotype: One junction end disagrees with the germline gene, perhaps due to a read error. This chain connects TRBV12-3 or TRBV12-4 to TRBJ2-2, with a tentative D call TRBD2 (6 bases). The length of the CDR3 is 15 residues. The CDR3 is CASTADPEGPGDLFF. Here the CDR3 DNA reads TGTGCCAGCACCGCGGACCCGGAGGGACCCGGGGATCTGTTTTTT.

As regards this clonotype: Mismatch with germline at one junction end may stem from a read error. The chain employs TRBV6-5 and TRBJ1-2; 10 positions agree with TRBD1. Germline lookup yields CDR1 MNHEY and CDR2 SVGAGI. The CDR3 is 14 amino acids. The CDR3 region is CASRLGQGSYDYTF. The CDR3 region has the DNA TGTGCCAGCAGGCTGGGACAGGGGAGCTATGACTACACCTTC.

V is TRBV7-8 and J is TRBJ2-1; 7 positions agree with TRBD1. The CDR3 spans 15 residues. Per the germline V gene, CDR1 is SGHVS and CDR2 is FQNEAQ. Losses at the gene ends were 6 bases for V and 12 bases for J; bases not matched to a gene: 17. Written as DNA, the CDR3 is TGTGCCAGCAGTCCGGATTGGGACAGTCAATCGGGGCAGTTCTTC. This translates into CASSPDWDSQSGQFF.

This rearrangement joins TRBV5-5 to TRBJ2-7; D is possibly TRBD1 (6 bases). Germline V gene sequence: CDR1 SGHKS, CDR2 YYEKEE (reference sequence). The ends were cut back, 0 bases at V and 2 bases at J, with 15 bases in the middle. The CDR3 sequence is 16 residues long. The CDR3 DNA is TGTGCCAGCAGCTTGGCGGATTTAGAGGGGGCCTACGAGCAGTACTTC. Its protein is CASSLADLEGAYEQYF.

The chain uses TRBV6-5 and TRBJ2-7; D possibly corresponds to TRBD1 (6 bases). Trimming left V 0 bases short and J 0 bases short, with 12 bases between. CDR3 length: 16 amino acids. CDR1 and CDR2 (germline): MNHEY, SVGAGI. This CDR3 is CASSYSIEGVSYEQYF. CDR3 bases: TGTGCCAGCAGTTACTCGATCGAGGGGGTCTCCTACGAGCAGTACTTC.

A remark on this clonotype: Lacking the conserved final phenylalanine or tryptophan, this CDR3 likely reflects a read error. Here the CDR3 DNA reads TGTGCCAGCAGTTTCGGTGCTAACTATGGCTACACCTCC. The encoded protein is CASSFGANYGYTS. The genes are TRBV12-3 or TRBV12-4 and TRBJ1-2; D remains ambiguous. The CDR3 covers 13 residues. Trimming removed 3 bases at V and 0 bases at J, with 5 bases between.

Points on this clonotype: In this CDR3 the conserved last residue, phenylalanine or tryptophan, is missing, so a read error is likely. The limits of the CDR3 on the DNA are not certain, so only TCRdb's listed CDR3 is given. This chain connects TRBV4-2 to TRBJ2-7; the table's TRBD2 call for D was not verified on the DNA. The length of the CDR3 is 17 amino acids, counting both ends. CDR1 and CDR2 from the germline V gene are LGHNA and YNFKEQ. CDR3 protein: CASSQDSGSGGSYEQYI.

In its sample, this clonotype was seen a few times. The J gene is TRBJ2-1, the V gene TRBV5-1; maybe TRBD2 (5 bases). Germline V CDR1 and CDR2: SGHRS, YFSETQ. V lost 6 bases, J lost 1 base, and 8 bases lay in between. The CDR3 is 13 residues long. Here the CDR3 DNA reads TGCGCCAGCAAGGACTTGTCCTACAATGAGCAGTTCTTC. Translated: CASKDLSYNEQFF.

As regards this clonotype: The junction shows a germline mismatch at one end, possibly a read error. The chain combines TRBV11-3 with TRBJ2-1; tentatively, D is TRBD2 (6 bases). CDR3 size: 15 residues. CDR1 is SGHNT, CDR2 YENEEA, per germline. In DNA form, the CDR3 reads TGTGCAAGCAGCTTAGCGGAGGACCCTTACAATGAGCAGTTCTTC. Translation gives CASSLAEDPYNEQFF.

With regard to this clonotype: A single base separates this from a much larger clone, so it may be a read error. This chain joins TRBV12-3 or TRBV12-4 and TRBJ2-1, with TRBD2 identical over 14 bases. This CDR3 is 15 amino acids long. Trimming at V came to 5 bases and at J to 9 bases, leaving 6 bases not matched to a gene. The CDR3: CASSLGLAGAAEQFF. For the CDR3, the DNA is TGTGCCAGCAGTCTGGGACTAGCGGGAGCGGCTGAGCAGTTCTTC.